This entry lists 11 T cell receptor beta chains sequenced from one sample in a study of cytomegalovirus exposure and HLA in healthy donors. Primers for the PCR totalled 60 Vbeta and 13 Jbeta. Using immunoSEQ multiplex PCR, the repertoire was profiled, and TCRdb retains in-frame clones only, with some absent. This table has under 200,000 clones, approximately 62% appearing once. The source material was PBMCs. Receptor source: a middle-aged man in good health and CMV-seronegative.

The chain couples TRBV28 to TRBJ2-5; D is possibly TRBD2 (5 bases). CDR1 is MDHEN, CDR2 SYDVKM, per germline. This CDR3 region has 16 residues. V gave up 2 bases and J gave up 1 base, with 14 bases separating them. CDR3 in amino acids: CASSLMSGTFQETQYF. CDR3 coding DNA: TGTGCCAGCAGTTTAATGAGCGGAACTTTCCAAGAGACCCAGTACTTC. Full variable domain (missing parts from reference TRBV28 and TRBJ2-5): DVKVTQSSRYLVKRTGEKVFLECVQDMDHENMFWYRQDPGLGLRLIYFSYDVKMKEKGDIPEGYSVSREKKERFSLILESASTNQTSMYLCASSLMSGTFQETQYFGPGTRLLVL.

The DNA for the CDR3 is TGTGCCAGCAGTTCCCCGGGACTAGCATCTGGCGAGACCCAGTACTTC. Translation gives CASSSPGLASGETQYF. The rearrangement uses TRBV6-5 and TRBJ2-5, with TRBD2 matching over 9 bases. In germline, CDR1 is MNHEY, CDR2 SVGAGI. The CDR3 sequence is 16 residues long. Germline trimming cut 4 bases from V and 5 bases from J; bases unmatched to any gene: 11.

This clone occurred a few times. The chain carries TRBV6-5 and TRBJ1-5, with D maybe TRBD1 (6 bases). The CDR3 runs 14 residues. V was clipped by 6 bases and J by 7 bases, with 16 bases between them. Germline lookup yields CDR1 MNHEY and CDR2 SVGAGI. The CDR3 here is CASRQGQLGQPQHF. The DNA for the CDR3 is TGTGCCAGCAGACAAGGACAGTTGGGGCAGCCCCAGCATTTT.

In its sample, this clone was seen once. This chain uses TRBV7-3 with TRBJ2-1; 14 bases fit TRBD2. In germline, CDR1 is SGHTA, CDR2 FQGTGA. This CDR3 spans 16 amino acids. V was clipped by 3 bases and J by 8 bases; unmatched bases: 6. The CDR3 spells CASSFGTSGGWDEQFF. The DNA for the CDR3 is TGTGCCAGCAGCTTCGGGACTAGCGGGGGCTGGGATGAGCAGTTCTTC.

The V and J genes are TRBV6-1 and TRBJ1-2, with 8 bases lining up with TRBD1. The germline gives CDR1 MNHNS, CDR2 SASEGT. This CDR3 spans 12 amino acids. Unmatched junction bases numbered 7, after V lost 8 bases and J lost 8 bases. The CDR3 is CASGTGPGGYTF. The CDR3 bases are TGTGCCAGCGGGACAGGCCCCGGGGGCTACACCTTC.

This clone was seen a handful of times. The chain recombines TRBV11-3 with TRBJ2-1; TRBD1 is a possible D gene (6 bases). V was clipped by 1 base and J by 2 bases, with 9 bases between them. The CDR3 is 15 amino acids. The germline CDR1 and CDR2 sequences are SGHNT and YENEEA. The chain's CDR3 is CASSLAPGAYNEQFF. In DNA, the CDR3 is TGTGCCAGCAGCTTAGCCCCAGGGGCCTACAATGAGCAGTTCTTC.

The V and J genes are TRBV19 and TRBJ1-6; possibly TRBD1 for D (5 bases). Trimming cost V 7 bases and J 2 bases, with 9 bases left between them. In germline, CDR1 is LNHDA, CDR2 SQIVND (reference sequence). The CDR3 is 14 amino acids. CDR3 coding DNA: TGTGCCAGTACCCAGGGCCCCTATAATTCACCCCTCCACTTT. Translated, it gives CASTQGPYNSPLHF.

V usage is TRBV6-4 and J usage is TRBJ2-3, with a possible D match to TRBD2 (7 bases). The V gene lost 4 bases and the J gene lost 4 bases, with 15 bases spanning the gap. This CDR3 is built from 15 residues. Germline values: CDR1 MRHNA, CDR2 SNTAGT. CDR3 amino acids: CASSVGRGHADTQYF. The CDR3 DNA is TGTGCCAGCAGTGTTGGGCGGGGGCACGCAGATACGCAGTATTTT.

The chain recombines TRBV6-1 with TRBJ2-1, with 7 nucleotides matching TRBD2. Trimming took 5 bases from V and 5 from J; bases not matched to a gene: 6. CDR3 length: 14 amino acids. The germline V gene has CDR1 MNHNS and CDR2 SASEGT. CDR3 in amino acids: CASSFWGGDNEQFF. CDR3 bases: TGTGCCAGCAGTTTCTGGGGGGGGGACAATGAGCAGTTCTTC.

V is TRBV4-1 and J is TRBJ2-4, with 7 nucleotides matching TRBD2. In germline, CDR1 is MGHRA, CDR2 YSYEKL. The J segment lost 9 bases and the V segment lost 2 bases, leaving 19 bases of the junction unmatched. This CDR3 comprises 18 residues. CDR3 sequence: CASSQSSAWGGMLSIQYF. As DNA, the CDR3 is TGCGCCAGCAGCCAATCTTCGGCCTGGGGGGGGATGCTGAGCATTCAGTACTTC.

This clone was observed a handful of times. The CDR3 bases are TGTGCCAGCAGCTTACTAGCGGGGGTAACAGATACGCAGTATTTT. It codes for CASSLLAGVTDTQYF. V gene TRBV5-6 combines with J gene TRBJ2-3; TRBD2 agrees at 11 bases. The CDR3 covers 15 residues. Trimming at V came to 2 bases and at J to 3 bases, leaving 2 bases not matched to a gene. Germline assignment: CDR1 SGHDT and CDR2 YYEEEE.